The 3 T cell receptor beta chains below all came from one sample that was sequenced in a study of tumor-infiltrating lymphocytes in primary liver carcinoma. Starting material for RNA and DNA co-extraction consisted of roughly 19-34 mg of unsorted bulk tissue. Making TCR beta cDNA involved approximately 480 ng total RNA and a constant-region primer. For TCR beta, libraries were produced by three nested multiplex PCR rounds using slightly modified ARM-PCR. With TRBV1-TRBV30 forward primers and a C-beta reverse primer, the first two PCR rounds were run for about 10 cycles each. TCRdb recomputed calls from the multiplex PCR reads with MiXCR, one row per CDR3 protein. The table shows fewer than 250,000 distinct CDR3 sequences, with around 81% occurring only once. Sequencing was performed on tumor tissue from primary liver carcinoma. The origin of the receptors is a man in his forties with primary liver carcinoma and hepatitis B virus infection.

To note about this clonotype: At one boundary the junction diverges from the germline segment, which might be a read error. The chain recombines TRBV28 with TRBJ2-7; D call uncertain. CDR1 is MDHEN, CDR2 SYDVKM, per germline. The CDR3 length is 14 residues. As DNA, the CDR3 is TGTGCCAGCAGTCTGAACAGTTACTCCTACGAGCAGTACTTT. It is translated as CASSLNSYSYEQYF.

Notes on this clonotype: Because the CDR3 is missing its conserved closing phenylalanine or tryptophan, this is likely a read error. V is TRBV29-1 and J is TRBJ2-7, with 7 bases identical to TRBD1. With V trimmed by 7 bases and J by 0 bases, 9 bases remained unmatched. Germline values: CDR1 SQVTM, CDR2 ANQGSEA. This CDR3 is 14 amino acids long. The CDR3 DNA reads as TGCAGCGCGGCCGGGACAGAAAGCTCCTACGAGCAGTACCTC. Translated: CSAAGTESSYEQYL.

This clonotype was observed many times. The CDR3 DNA follows: TGTGCCATCTCCCAGGCCCTTGGCTACAATGAGCAGTTCTTC. Translated, it gives CAISQALGYNEQFF. This chain connects TRBV10-3 to TRBJ2-1; no definite D call. Trimming shortened V by 8 bases and J by 3 bases, and 14 bases separated the two germline ends. The CDR3 has 14 residues. Germline V lookup: CDR1 ENHRY, CDR2 SYGVKD.